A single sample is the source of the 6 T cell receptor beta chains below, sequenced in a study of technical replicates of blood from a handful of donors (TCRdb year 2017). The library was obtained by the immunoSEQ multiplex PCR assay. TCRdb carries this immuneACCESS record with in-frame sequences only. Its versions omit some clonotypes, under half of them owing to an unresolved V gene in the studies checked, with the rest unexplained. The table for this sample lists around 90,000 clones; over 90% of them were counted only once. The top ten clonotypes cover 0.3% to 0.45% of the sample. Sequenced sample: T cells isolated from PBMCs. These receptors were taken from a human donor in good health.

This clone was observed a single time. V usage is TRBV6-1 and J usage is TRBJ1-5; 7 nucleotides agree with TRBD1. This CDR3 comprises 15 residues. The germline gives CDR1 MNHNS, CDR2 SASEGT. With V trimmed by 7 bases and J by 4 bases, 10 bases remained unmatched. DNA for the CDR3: TGTGCCAGCACCACAATTGACAGGGTGAATCAGCCCCAGCATTTT. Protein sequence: CASTTIDRVNQPQHF.

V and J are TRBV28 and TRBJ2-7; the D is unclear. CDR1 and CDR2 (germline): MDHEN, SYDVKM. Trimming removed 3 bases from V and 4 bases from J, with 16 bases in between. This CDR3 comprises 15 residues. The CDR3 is CASSLPGGAGYEQYF. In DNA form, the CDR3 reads TGTGCCAGCAGTTTGCCCGGTGGAGCCGGGTACGAGCAGTACTTC.

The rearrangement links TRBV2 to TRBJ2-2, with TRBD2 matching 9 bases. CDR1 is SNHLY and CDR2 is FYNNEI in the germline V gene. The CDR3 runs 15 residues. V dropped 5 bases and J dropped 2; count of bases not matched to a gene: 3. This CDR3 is CASSTSGLNTGELFF. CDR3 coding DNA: TGTGCCAGCAGTACTAGCGGGCTAAACACCGGGGAGCTGTTTTTT.

CDR3 region: CARGTDYNEQFF. Written as DNA, the CDR3 is TGTGCAAGGGGGACAGACTACAATGAGCAGTTCTTC. V gene TRBV30 combines with J gene TRBJ2-1; 7 bases fit TRBD1. The CDR3 sequence is 12 residues long. Germline V gene data show CDR1 as GTSNPN and CDR2 as SVGIG (reference sequence).

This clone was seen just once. CDR3 region: CAIRGDQTTGELFF. For the CDR3, the DNA is TGTGCCATCAGGGGAGACCAAACCACCGGGGAGCTGTTTTTT. The chain is built from TRBV10-3 and TRBJ2-2; TRBD2 might be the D (5 bases). V shed 6 bases and J shed 4 bases, with 12 bases lying between them. The CDR3 sequence is 14 residues long. Germline V gene data show CDR1 as ENHRY and CDR2 as SYGVKD.

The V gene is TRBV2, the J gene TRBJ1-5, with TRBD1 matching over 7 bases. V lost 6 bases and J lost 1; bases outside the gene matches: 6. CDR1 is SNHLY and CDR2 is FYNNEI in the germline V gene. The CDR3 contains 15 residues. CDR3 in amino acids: CASRDRVRSNQPQHF. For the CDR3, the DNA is TGTGCCAGCAGAGACAGGGTTAGAAGCAATCAGCCCCAGCATTTT. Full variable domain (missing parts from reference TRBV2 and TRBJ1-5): EPEVTQTPSHQVTQMGQEVILRCVPISNHLYFYWYRQILGQKVEFLVSFYNNEISEKSEIFDDQFSVERPDGSNFTLKIRSTKLEDSAMYFCASRDRVRSNQPQHFGDGTRLSIL.